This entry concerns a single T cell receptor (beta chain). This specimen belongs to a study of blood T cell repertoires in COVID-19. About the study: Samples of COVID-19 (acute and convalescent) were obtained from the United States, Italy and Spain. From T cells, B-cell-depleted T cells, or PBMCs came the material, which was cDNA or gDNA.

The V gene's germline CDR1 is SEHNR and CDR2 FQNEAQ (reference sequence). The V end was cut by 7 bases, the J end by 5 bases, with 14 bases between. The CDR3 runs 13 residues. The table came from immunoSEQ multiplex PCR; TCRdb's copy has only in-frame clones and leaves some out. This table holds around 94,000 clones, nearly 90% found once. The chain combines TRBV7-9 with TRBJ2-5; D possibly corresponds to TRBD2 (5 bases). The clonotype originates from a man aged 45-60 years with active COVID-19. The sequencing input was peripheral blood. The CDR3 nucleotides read TGTGCCAGCACCTCTAGCCTTCGGGAGACCCAGTACTTC. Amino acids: CASTSSLRETQYF.